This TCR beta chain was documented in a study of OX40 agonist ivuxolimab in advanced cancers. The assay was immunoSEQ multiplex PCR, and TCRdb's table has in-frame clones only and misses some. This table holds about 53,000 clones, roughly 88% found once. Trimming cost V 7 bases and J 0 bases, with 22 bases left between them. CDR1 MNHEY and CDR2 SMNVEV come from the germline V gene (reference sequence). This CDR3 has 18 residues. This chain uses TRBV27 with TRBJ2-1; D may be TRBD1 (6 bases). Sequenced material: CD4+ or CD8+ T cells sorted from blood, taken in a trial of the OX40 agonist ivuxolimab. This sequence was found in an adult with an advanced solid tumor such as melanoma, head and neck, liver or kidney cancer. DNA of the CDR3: TGTGCCAGCAAGCCGGGACACATAATCGTGAGCTCCTACAATGAGCAGTTCTTC. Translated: CASKPGHIIVSSYNEQFF.